Each of the 4 T cell receptor beta chains below was sequenced from the same sample in a study of glioma-infiltrating T cells after dendritic cell vaccination. Measured with immunoSEQ multiplex PCR; TCRdb has only the in-frame clones, and not every one. The repertoire holds 93,000 or so clones, with roughly 79% as singletons. The sample consisted of blood, taken before dendritic cell vaccination. These TCRs come from a human donor with glioblastoma.

The chain joins TRBV6-6 to TRBJ2-2; D remains unclear. Looked up from germline, CDR1 is MNHNY and CDR2 is SVGAGI (reference sequence). This CDR3 region has 10 residues. V gave up 8 bases and J gave up 6 bases, with 4 bases separating them. CDR3 nucleotides: TGTGCCAGCTCATCCGGGGAGCTGTTTTTT. Amino acids: CASSSGELFF.

This chain connects TRBV9 to TRBJ1-1; D is undetermined. Germline assignment: CDR1 SGDLS and CDR2 YYNGEE. Trimming removed 4 bases at V and 8 bases at J, with 12 bases between. The CDR3 loop spans 12 amino acids. CDR3 protein: CASSSGGEEAFF. The CDR3 region has the DNA TGTGCCAGCAGCTCAGGTGGCGAGGAAGCTTTCTTT.

V and J are TRBV7-3 and TRBJ2-1, with 7 positions matching TRBD1. The CDR3 is 15 amino acids. From germline, CDR1 is SGHTA and CDR2 FQGTGA. V dropped 5 bases and J dropped 1; count of bases not matched to a gene: 5. CDR3 loop: CASSEQTGSYNEQFF. The CDR3 nucleotides read TGTGCCAGCAGCGAGCAGACAGGGTCCTACAATGAGCAGTTCTTC.

This clone was found a few times. CDR3 in amino acids: CASSLEGSGETF. The CDR3, as DNA: TGTGCCAGCAGCTTAGAAGGCAGTGGAGAGACCTTC. V usage is TRBV7-8 and J usage is TRBJ1-2; D is unclear. The CDR3 extends over 12 amino acids. The V end was cut by 1 base, the J end by 14 bases, with 14 bases between. Germline CDR1 is SGHVS and CDR2 is FQNEAQ.